These T cell receptor beta chains were read from a single sample in a study of blood T cell repertoires in COVID-19. Assay used: immunoSEQ multiplex PCR; TCRdb lists only in-frame clones, some missing. The sample contains more than 150,000 clones, approximately 80% of which appear only once. The sample consisted of peripheral blood. All receptors derive from a woman older than 75 with COVID-19, enrolled during active disease. CDR3s include the opening cysteine and the closing phenylalanine or tryptophan. D genes are given only for firm matches. For some rows the clone size is stated as once, few or many, or as a class when expanded; others skip it.

once	TRBJ2-1	TRBD2	TRBV19	CASSSGGTRAQFF	TGTGCCAGTAGTAGCGGGGGGACCCGTGCGCAGTTCTTC
few	TRBJ1-2	NA	TRBV13	CASSFAPPGQRPNYGYTF	TGTGCCAGCAGCTTCGCCCCCCCCGGACAGAGACCTAACTATGGCTACACCTTC
NA	TRBJ2-7	TRBD2	TRBV4-2	CASSRGLAASYEQYF	TGTGCCAGCAGCCGAGGACTAGCGGCATCCTACGAGCAGTACTTC
NA	TRBJ1-5	TRBD1	TRBV6-6	CASSDRDRVIAQHF	TGTGCCAGCAGTGATAGGGACAGGGTTATAGCCCAGCATTTT
NA	TRBJ1-2	NA	TRBV7-2	CASSLQGNYGYTF	TGTGCCAGCAGCTTACAGGGAAACTATGGCTACACCTTC
once	TRBJ2-5	NA	TRBV5-4	CASSEGGRLGETQYF	TGTGCCAGCAGCGAGGGGGGGCGCCTCGGTGAGACCCAGTACTTC
NA	TRBJ1-2	TRBD1	TRBV5-6	CASSLGTVYNYGYTF	TGTGCCAGCAGCTTAGGGACAGTCTATAACTATGGCTACACCTTC
NA	TRBJ2-7	NA	TRBV5-5	CASSLDPIYLEGYEQYF	TGTGCCAGCAGCTTGGATCCAATTTACTTGGAGGGTTACGAGCAGTACTTC
NA	TRBJ2-5	TRBD2	TRBV18	CASSLRPGGQETQYF	TGTGCCAGCTCACTTCGTCCGGGGGGGCAAGAGACCCAGTACTTC
NA	TRBJ1-3	NA	TRBV30	CAWSIGRVQGISGNTIYF	TGTGCCTGGAGTATAGGGCGGGTACAAGGGATCTCTGGAAACACCATATATTTT
NA	TRBJ2-2	TRBD2	TRBV4-3	CASSQVLAGGPNTGELFF	TGCGCCAGCAGCCAAGTGCTAGCGGGGGGGCCGAACACCGGGGAGCTGTTTTTT
NA	TRBJ1-2	TRBD1	TRBV6-5	CASSPTGGGYGYTF	TGTGCCAGCAGTCCTACAGGGGGAGGGTATGGCTACACCTTC
once	TRBJ1-6	NA	TRBV19	CASQEGVNSPLHF	TGTGCCAGTCAGGAAGGGGTTAATTCACCCCTCCACTTT
NA	TRBJ2-3	NA	TRBV7-2	CASSLDSTTDTQYF	TGTGCCAGCAGCTTGGACAGTACGACAGATACGCAGTATTTT
NA	TRBJ2-5	TRBD1	TRBV18	CASSPPMGQGFETQYF	TGTGCCAGCTCACCACCGATGGGACAGGGATTTGAGACCCAGTACTTC
NA	TRBJ2-7	NA	TRBV29-1	CSVESRTSYEQYF	TGCAGCGTTGAATCACGAACTTCCTACGAGCAGTACTTC
NA	TRBJ2-7	NA	TRBV4-1	CASSRDLIYEQYF	TGCGCCAGCAGCCGCGATTTGATTTACGAGCAGTACTTC